A selection of T cell receptor beta chains follows, all from one sample in a study of blood T cells in healthy people across ages. In TCRdb, the 5' RACE reads were re-called with MiXCR into one record per CDR3 protein. The table includes just under 900,000 distinct CDR3 sequences, 29% detected once. Sequenced: blood. These receptors all come from a woman older than 75 in good health. The CDR3 runs from the conserved cysteine through the conserved F or W. D genes are given only for firm matches. Expanded clones are given a class, and other clones once, few, many or no size at all.

j_call,clone_size,v_call,d_call,cdr3_aa,cdr3_nt
TRBJ2-2,NA,TRBV6-1,TRBD2,CASRSIPKILAGAANTGELFF,TGTGCCAGCAGGTCAATCCCGAAAATACTAGCGGGGGCAGCGAACACCGGGGAGCTGTTTTTT
TRBJ2-5,many,TRBV6-2/TRBV6-3,NA,CASRHHRNQETQYF,TGTGCCAGCAGGCACCACAGGAACCAAGAGACCCAGTACTTC
TRBJ2-3,NA,TRBV27,NA,CASRLLGKTDTQYF,TGTGCCAGCAGGTTATTGGGGAAGACAGATACGCAGTATTTT
TRBJ1-5,few,TRBV12-3/TRBV12-4,NA,CASSLKLVGGVSYSNQPQHF,TGTGCCAGCAGTTTAAAGCTCGTGGGGGGCGTAAGTTATTCCAATCAGCCCCAGCATTTT
TRBJ2-7,few,TRBV5-1,TRBD1,CASSSGQGIGYEQYF,TGCGCCAGCAGCTCGGGACAGGGAATAGGCTACGAGCAGTACTTC
TRBJ1-1,NA,TRBV27,NA,CASSGRVRGTEAFF,TGTGCCAGCAGCGGCAGGGTGAGGGGAACTGAAGCTTTCTTT
TRBJ2-5,many,TRBV6-6,NA,CASSYAGKGETQYF,TGTGCCAGCAGTTACGCAGGGAAGGGAGAGACCCAGTACTTC
TRBJ2-1,NA,TRBV7-9,TRBD1,CASSNGQGQYNEQFF,TGTGCCAGCAGCAACGGACAGGGACAGTACAATGAGCAGTTCTTC
TRBJ2-5,many,TRBV6-1,NA,CASSEGNTGETQYF,TGTGCCAGCAGTGAAGGTAACACCGGAGAGACCCAGTACTTC
TRBJ2-6,NA,TRBV7-2,NA,CASSNPGAAVRTF,TGTGCCAGCAGCAACCCGGGCGCTGCTGTCCGGACTTTC
TRBJ2-4,few,TRBV7-2,NA,CASSNREAKNIQYF,TGTGCCAGCAGCAACAGGGAAGCCAAAAACATTCAGTACTTC
TRBJ1-2,few,TRBV18,TRBD1,CASSLTGTGGDYGYTF,TGTGCCAGCTCACTTACCGGGACAGGGGGCGACTATGGCTACACCTTC
TRBJ2-7,many,TRBV7-9,NA,CASSDPPKYEQYF,TGTGCCAGCAGCGACCCCCCAAAGTACGAGCAGTACTTC
TRBJ1-2,many,TRBV3-1,TRBD1,CASSQGDRGFGYTF,TGTGCCAGCAGCCAAGGAGACAGGGGTTTCGGCTACACCTTC
TRBJ2-3,many,TRBV7-8,NA,CASSIGQGADTQYF,TGTGCCAGCAGCATCGGACAAGGGGCAGATACGCAGTATTTT
TRBJ2-1,NA,TRBV6-5,NA,CASSSRGSDEQFF,TGTGCCAGCAGCTCTAGGGGTTCCGATGAGCAGTTCTTC
TRBJ2-3,many,TRBV7-9,TRBD2,CASSGRDRTTSGASTDTQYF,TGTGCCAGCAGCGGCCGGGACCGAACGACTAGCGGGGCTAGCACAGATACGCAGTATTTT
TRBJ2-1,NA,TRBV7-9,NA,CASSLGWTRDKRGEQFF,TGTGCCAGCAGCTTAGGCTGGACCCGAGATAAAAGGGGTGAGCAGTTCTTC
TRBJ1-1,many,TRBV9,TRBD1,CASSVETGVTEAFF,TGTGCCAGCAGCGTGGAGACAGGGGTCACTGAAGCTTTCTTT
TRBJ2-5,many,TRBV7-2,NA,CASSLFTAGETQYF,TGTGCCAGCAGCTTATTCACTGCCGGGGAGACCCAGTACTTC
TRBJ1-1,NA,TRBV20-1,NA,CSARGRRGGQYITEAFF,TGCAGTGCTAGAGGCCGCAGGGGCGGTCAGTATATCACTGAAGCTTTCTTT
TRBJ2-1,few,TRBV2,TRBD2,CASRRRGGPDEQFF,TGTGCCAGCAGAAGGCGGGGGGGCCCCGATGAGCAGTTCTTC
TRBJ2-1,NA,TRBV4-2,TRBD2,CANNQDGTSGGNEQFF,TGTGCCAACAACCAAGATGGGACTAGCGGGGGGAATGAGCAGTTCTTC
TRBJ2-3,many,TRBV20-1,TRBD2,CSATSTSGGTDTQYF,TGCAGTGCTACGTCCACTAGCGGGGGCACAGATACGCAGTATTTT
TRBJ2-4,NA,TRBV6-6,NA,CASSYPGKLAKNIQYF,TGTGCCAGCAGTTACCCTGGGAAGTTGGCCAAAAACATTCAGTACTTC
TRBJ2-3,many,TRBV4-3,NA,CASSQGLPPDTQYF,TGCGCCAGCAGCCAAGGGCTGCCCCCAGATACGCAGTATTTT
TRBJ2-7,NA,TRBV5-6,TRBD2,CASSPNSGGVSSYNEQYF,TGTGCCAGCAGCCCGAATAGCGGGGGGGTTAGCTCCTACAATGAGCAGTACTTC
TRBJ1-1,NA,TRBV3-1,TRBD1,CASSQDVHGQGSEAFF,TGTGCCAGCAGCCAAGACGTACACGGACAGGGCTCTGAAGCTTTCTTT
TRBJ2-5,NA,TRBV7-2,TRBD1,CASSSEGQGGVETQYF,TGTGCCAGCAGCTCTGAGGGACAGGGGGGGGTAGAGACCCAGTACTTC
TRBJ2-5,NA,TRBV7-9,NA,CASSPTTGSETQYF,TGTGCCAGCAGCCCAACAACGGGGAGTGAGACCCAGTACTTC
TRBJ1-1,few,TRBV6-1,NA,CASTTWGKGVTEAFF,TGTGCCAGCACCACCTGGGGGAAGGGGGTGACTGAAGCTTTCTTT
TRBJ2-7,many,TRBV7-2,TRBD1,CASSKGGQGKYEQYF,TGTGCCAGCAGCAAGGGAGGACAGGGGAAATACGAGCAGTACTTC
TRBJ1-2,NA,TRBV20-1,TRBD1,CSAFSGTGWNYGYTF,TGCAGTGCTTTCTCAGGGACAGGGTGGAACTATGGCTACACCTTC
TRBJ2-7,many,TRBV6-5,TRBD1,CASSYSGTGRSYEQYF,TGTGCCAGCAGTTACTCGGGGACAGGGCGATCCTACGAGCAGTACTTC
TRBJ2-7,many,TRBV7-8,NA,CASSPNGQTYEQYF,TGTGCCAGCAGCCCAAATGGGCAAACCTACGAGCAGTACTTC
TRBJ1-1,many,TRBV12-3/TRBV12-4,NA,CASSPMRRWGSEAFF,TGTGCCAGCAGTCCCATGCGTCGCTGGGGCTCTGAAGCTTTCTTT
TRBJ2-7,many,TRBV5-1,TRBD1,CASSLDGTGRYEQYF,TGCGCCAGCAGCTTGGATGGGACAGGACGGTACGAGCAGTACTTC
TRBJ2-7,NA,TRBV11-2,NA,CASSLVAGSREQYF,TGTGCCAGCAGCTTAGTTGCAGGGAGCCGCGAGCAGTACTTC
TRBJ2-3,NA,TRBV5-1,NA,CTSSLGPSSTDTQYF,TGCACCAGCAGCTTAGGTCCTTCTAGCACAGATACGCAGTATTTT
TRBJ2-2,NA,TRBV7-2,NA,CASSLEGAVTGELFF,TGTGCCAGCAGCTTAGAAGGGGCCGTTACCGGGGAGCTGTTTTTT
TRBJ1-5,NA,TRBV29-1,NA,CSVRTANSNQPPHF,TGCAGCGTTAGGACAGCTAATAGCAATCAGCCCCCGCATTTT
TRBJ2-4,few,TRBV4-1,NA,CASSPTPWAPGQNIQYF,TGCGCCAGCAGCCCAACACCGTGGGCTCCGGGGCAAAACATTCAGTACTTC
TRBJ2-1,many,TRBV6-2/TRBV6-3,TRBD2,CASNLSGGPYNEQFF,TGTGCCAGCAACCTAAGCGGGGGCCCGTACAATGAGCAGTTCTTC
TRBJ2-7,NA,TRBV7-2,TRBD2,CASTTGTSTSYEQYF,TGTGCCAGCACTACCGGGACTAGCACCTCCTACGAGCAGTACTTC
TRBJ2-1,few,TRBV11-2,NA,CASSLERLAIDGQFF,TGTGCCAGCAGCTTAGAACGGCTAGCGATTGATGGGCAGTTCTTC
TRBJ1-2,NA,TRBV20-1,TRBD1,CSASAPGQGRYGYTF,TGCAGTGCTAGCGCTCCGGGACAGGGTCGCTATGGCTACACCTTC